Following are 4 T cell receptor beta chains from one sample sequenced in a study of blood T cells in healthy people across ages. For the second PCR, which ran for 7 to 11 cycles, a sample-barcoded 5' primer and a J-beta primer mix were used. TCRdb processed the 5' RACE reads anew with MiXCR; each CDR3 protein has one entry. The data show 890,000 or so distinct CDR3 sequences, 60% to 80% seen once. The sequenced sample was blood. Receptors were obtained from a man younger than 45 in good health.

This chain uses TRBV10-3 with TRBJ2-2; D is unresolved. The CDR3 length is 13 residues. CDR1 and CDR2 from the germline V gene are ENHRY and SYGVKD. The V end lost 7 bases, the J end lost 0 bases, and 6 bases lay between the germline ends. The CDR3 sequence is CAITGTNTGELFF. CDR3 nucleotide sequence: TGTGCCATCACGGGCACGAACACCGGGGAGCTGTTTTTT.

On this clonotype: At one of its ends the junction is not consistent with the germline gene, which may arise from a read error. The rearrangement uses TRBV29-1 and TRBJ2-1, with D perhaps being TRBD1 or TRBD2 (6 bases each). CDR3 length: 15 residues. The V gene's germline CDR1 is SQVTM and CDR2 ANQGSEA. The CDR3 is CSVLPQGGLWDERFF. The CDR3 DNA reads as TGCAGCGTGTTGCCACAGGGAGGTCTTTGGGATGAGCGGTTCTTC.

The chain is built from TRBV10-3 and TRBJ1-2; 9 nucleotides align to TRBD1. CDR1 ENHRY and CDR2 SYGVKD come from the germline V gene. The CDR3 runs 18 residues. The ends lost 2 bases at V and 8 bases at J; junction bases unmatched: 18. CDR3 protein: CAISEPKAGTGQDEGYTF. The CDR3 DNA reads TGTGCCATCAGTGAGCCTAAGGCCGGGACAGGGCAAGATGAAGGCTACACCTTC.

The chain is built from TRBV28 and TRBJ2-7; TRBD2 is a possible D gene (5 bases). The J call may be incorrect, as the DNA end agrees better with TRBJ2-5. Germline CDR1 reads MDHEN; CDR2 reads SYDVKM. This CDR3 region has 14 residues. Here the CDR3 reads CASSPGGGRGTQYF. CDR3 DNA sequence: TGTGCCAGCAGTCCAGGAGGAGGACGAGGGACCCAGTACTTC.